Listed below are T cell receptor beta chains from one sample, sequenced in a study of blood T cell repertoires in COVID-19. Assay used: immunoSEQ multiplex PCR; TCRdb lists only in-frame clones, some missing. The sample includes about 200,000 clones, 75% to 90% of them seen just once. Sample: PBMCs or T cells enriched from blood (not recorded which). The receptor set was obtained from a woman in her 30s who had recovered from COVID-19. Both conserved end residues are part of each CDR3. Fields, in order: V gene, D gene, CDR3 protein. D genes are given only for firm matches.

v_gene: TRBV30
d_gene: NA
CDR3aa: CAWIGDGTSYGYTF

v_gene: TRBV7-9
d_gene: NA
CDR3aa: CASSPGGMGTEAFF

v_gene: TRBV24-1
d_gene: TRBD2
CDR3aa: CATKRTSDGDTQYF

v_gene: TRBV5-1
d_gene: TRBD1
CDR3aa: CASSYGQDDIQYF

v_gene: TRBV9
d_gene: TRBD2
CDR3aa: CASSEPSLAGGADTQYF

v_gene: TRBV11-3
d_gene: TRBD1
CDR3aa: CASSSTSGTGAEAFF

v_gene: TRBV29-1
d_gene: NA
CDR3aa: CSVESGRSGYTF

v_gene: TRBV4-3
d_gene: NA
CDR3aa: CASSQGAGSYNEQFF

v_gene: TRBV27
d_gene: TRBD1
CDR3aa: CASSSRGQGSPLHF

v_gene: TRBV3-1/TRBV3-2
d_gene: TRBD1
CDR3aa: CASSQDLRTGGEQYF

v_gene: TRBV13
d_gene: NA
CDR3aa: CASSFGGRDTIYF

v_gene: TRBV18
d_gene: NA
CDR3aa: CASSLDTSSTDTQYF

v_gene: TRBV6-4
d_gene: NA
CDR3aa: CASSDSSYNSPLHF

v_gene: TRBV6-2/TRBV6-3
d_gene: NA
CDR3aa: CASSYRGGYNEQFF

v_gene: TRBV19
d_gene: TRBD1
CDR3aa: CASSSRTGNTEAFF

v_gene: TRBV12-3/TRBV12-4
d_gene: TRBD1
CDR3aa: CAGAGGASDTQYF

v_gene: TRBV19
d_gene: NA
CDR3aa: CASSITRLRDYGYTF

v_gene: TRBV9
d_gene: TRBD1
CDR3aa: CASSARQGSNTGELFF

v_gene: TRBV3-1/TRBV3-2
d_gene: NA
CDR3aa: CASSQDLTGYEQYF

v_gene: TRBV6-5
d_gene: NA
CDR3aa: CASSYGLNYGYTF

v_gene: TRBV28
d_gene: NA
CDR3aa: CASNRQFYQPQHF

v_gene: TRBV7-3
d_gene: TRBD2
CDR3aa: CASSFSTSGGTDTQYF

v_gene: TRBV19
d_gene: NA
CDR3aa: CATHPRGSGANVLTF

v_gene: TRBV5-1
d_gene: NA
CDR3aa: CASSLTGSGSSNYGYTF

v_gene: TRBV5-1
d_gene: TRBD1
CDR3aa: CASSLVGTGKTYEQYF

v_gene: TRBV9
d_gene: TRBD2
CDR3aa: CASSASGRADNEQFF

v_gene: TRBV20-1
d_gene: NA
CDR3aa: CSASGFRDTDTQYF

v_gene: TRBV5-4
d_gene: TRBD1
CDR3aa: CASSWLPGQGSGEQYF

v_gene: TRBV7-2
d_gene: NA
CDR3aa: CASSSINQPQHF

v_gene: TRBV19
d_gene: NA
CDR3aa: CASSIVDEGDNGYTF

v_gene: TRBV5-6
d_gene: NA
CDR3aa: CASILLGAGGQYF

v_gene: TRBV4-2
d_gene: NA
CDR3aa: CASSRSRRDYGYTF

v_gene: TRBV11-2
d_gene: TRBD2
CDR3aa: CASSSKIAGDVTGELFF